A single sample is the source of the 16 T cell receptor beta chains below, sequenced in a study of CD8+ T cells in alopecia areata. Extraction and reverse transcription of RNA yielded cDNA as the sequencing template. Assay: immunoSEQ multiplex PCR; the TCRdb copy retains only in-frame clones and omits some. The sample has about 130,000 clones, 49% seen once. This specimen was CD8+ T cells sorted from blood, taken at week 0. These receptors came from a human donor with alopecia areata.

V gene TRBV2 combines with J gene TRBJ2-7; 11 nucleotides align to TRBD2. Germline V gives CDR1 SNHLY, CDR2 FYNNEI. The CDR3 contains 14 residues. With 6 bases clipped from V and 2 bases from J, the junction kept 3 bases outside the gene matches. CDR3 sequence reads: CASSLTSGAYEQYF. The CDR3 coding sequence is TGTGCCAGCAGCCTGACTAGCGGGGCCTACGAGCAGTACTTC. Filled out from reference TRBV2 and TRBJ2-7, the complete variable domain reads EPEVTQTPSHQVTQMGQEVILRCVPISNHLYFYWYRQILGQKVEFLVSFYNNEISEKSEIFDDQFSVERPDGSNFTLKIRSTKLEDSAMYFCASSLTSGAYEQYFGPGTRLTVT.

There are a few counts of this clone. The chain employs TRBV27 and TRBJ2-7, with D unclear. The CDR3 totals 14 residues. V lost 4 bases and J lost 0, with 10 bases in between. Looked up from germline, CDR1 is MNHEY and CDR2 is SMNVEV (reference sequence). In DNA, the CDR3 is TGTGCCAGCAGTTCCCCCTTAATCTCCTACGAGCAGTACTTC. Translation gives CASSSPLISYEQYF.

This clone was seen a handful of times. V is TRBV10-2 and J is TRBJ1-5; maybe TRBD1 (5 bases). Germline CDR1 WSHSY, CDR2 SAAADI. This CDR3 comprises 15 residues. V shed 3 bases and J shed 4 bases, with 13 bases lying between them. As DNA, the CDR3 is TGCGCCAGCAGTGAAGAGGGGTTTGGTAATCAGCCCCAGCATTTT. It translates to CASSEEGFGNQPQHF.

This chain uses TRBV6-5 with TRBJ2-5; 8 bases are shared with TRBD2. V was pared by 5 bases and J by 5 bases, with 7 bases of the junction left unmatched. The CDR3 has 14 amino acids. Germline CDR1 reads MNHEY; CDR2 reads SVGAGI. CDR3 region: CASSPLTSVETQYF. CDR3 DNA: TGTGCCAGCAGTCCCCTGACTAGCGTCGAGACCCAGTACTTC.

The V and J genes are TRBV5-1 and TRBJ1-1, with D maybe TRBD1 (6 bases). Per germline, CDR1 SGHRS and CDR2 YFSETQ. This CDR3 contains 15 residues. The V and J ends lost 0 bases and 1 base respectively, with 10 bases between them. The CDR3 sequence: CASSLDRETNTEAFF. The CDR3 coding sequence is TGCGCCAGCAGCTTGGACAGGGAAACGAACACTGAAGCTTTCTTT.

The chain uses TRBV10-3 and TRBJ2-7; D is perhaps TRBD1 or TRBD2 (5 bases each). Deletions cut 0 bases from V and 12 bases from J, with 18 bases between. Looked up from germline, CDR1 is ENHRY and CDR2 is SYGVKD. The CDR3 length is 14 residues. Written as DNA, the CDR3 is TGTGCCATCAGTGAGTCGACGGGGCTCTTTTCGTGGTACTTC. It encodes CAISESTGLFSWYF.

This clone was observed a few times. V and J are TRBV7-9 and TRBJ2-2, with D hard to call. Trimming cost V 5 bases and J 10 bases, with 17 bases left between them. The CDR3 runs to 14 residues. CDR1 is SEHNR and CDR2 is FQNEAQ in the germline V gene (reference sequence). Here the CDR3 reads CASSHAMAAEELFF. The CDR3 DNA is TGTGCCAGCAGCCATGCCATGGCTGCGGAGGAGCTGTTTTTT.

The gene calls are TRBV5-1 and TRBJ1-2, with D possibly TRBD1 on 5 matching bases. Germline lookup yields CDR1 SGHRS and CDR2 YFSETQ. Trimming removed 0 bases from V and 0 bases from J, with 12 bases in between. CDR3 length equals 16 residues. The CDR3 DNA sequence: TGCGCCAGCAGCTTGGATGTGGGACTGACTAACTATGGCTACACCTTC. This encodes CASSLDVGLTNYGYTF. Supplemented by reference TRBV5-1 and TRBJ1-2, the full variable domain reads KAGVTQTPRYLIKTRGQQVTLSCSPISGHRSVSWYQQTPGQGLQFLFEYFSETQRNKGNFPGRFSGRQFSNSRSEMNVSTLELGDSALYLCASSLDVGLTNYGYTFGSGTRLTVV.

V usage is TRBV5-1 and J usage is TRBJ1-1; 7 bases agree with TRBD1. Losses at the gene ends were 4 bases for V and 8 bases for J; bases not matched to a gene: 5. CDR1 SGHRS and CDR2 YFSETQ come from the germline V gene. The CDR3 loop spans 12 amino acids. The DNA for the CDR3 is TGCGCCAGCAGCCTGACAGGGCTGGAAGCTTTCTTT. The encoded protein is CASSLTGLEAFF.

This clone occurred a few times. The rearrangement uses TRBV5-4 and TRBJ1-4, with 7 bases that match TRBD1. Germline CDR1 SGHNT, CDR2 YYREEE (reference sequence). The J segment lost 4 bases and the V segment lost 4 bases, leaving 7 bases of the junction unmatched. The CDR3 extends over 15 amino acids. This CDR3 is CASSIRQGFNEKLFF. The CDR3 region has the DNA TGTGCCAGCAGCATACGACAGGGCTTTAATGAAAAACTGTTTTTT.

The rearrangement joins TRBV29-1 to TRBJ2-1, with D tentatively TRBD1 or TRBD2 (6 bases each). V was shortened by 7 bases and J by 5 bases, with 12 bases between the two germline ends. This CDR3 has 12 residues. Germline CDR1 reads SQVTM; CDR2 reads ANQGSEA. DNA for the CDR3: TGCAGCGCCTACAGGGAGGACAATGAGCAGTTCTTC. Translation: CSAYREDNEQFF.

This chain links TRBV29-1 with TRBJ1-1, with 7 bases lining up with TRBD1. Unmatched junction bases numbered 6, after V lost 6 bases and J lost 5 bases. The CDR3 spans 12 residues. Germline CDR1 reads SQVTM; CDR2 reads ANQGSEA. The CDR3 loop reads CSVGDRETEAFF. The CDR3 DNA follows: TGCAGCGTCGGCGACAGGGAAACTGAAGCTTTCTTT.

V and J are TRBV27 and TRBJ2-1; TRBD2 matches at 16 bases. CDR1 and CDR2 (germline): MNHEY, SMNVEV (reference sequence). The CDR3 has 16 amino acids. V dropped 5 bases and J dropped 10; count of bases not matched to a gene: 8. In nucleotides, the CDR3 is TGTGCCAGCAGTCCGGGACTAGCGGGGGGGCCCCGGGAGCAGTTCTTC. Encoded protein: CASSPGLAGGPREQFF.

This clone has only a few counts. The CDR3 DNA reads TGTGCCAGCAGTTCACAACCGGGATACACTGAAGCTTTCTTT. Its protein product is CASSSQPGYTEAFF. The V call is TRBV13, the J call TRBJ1-1; D gene unclear. Trimming left V 6 bases short and J 3 bases short, with 14 bases between. This CDR3 has 14 amino acids. The V gene's germline CDR1 is PRHDT and CDR2 FYEKMQ (reference sequence).

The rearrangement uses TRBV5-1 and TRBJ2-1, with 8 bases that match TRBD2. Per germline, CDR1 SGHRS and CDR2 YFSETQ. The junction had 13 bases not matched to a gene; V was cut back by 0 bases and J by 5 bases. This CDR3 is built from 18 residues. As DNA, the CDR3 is TGCGCCAGCAGCTTGGTCAGTACCGGGACTAGGCGAAACAATGAGCAGTTCTTC. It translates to CASSLVSTGTRRNNEQFF.

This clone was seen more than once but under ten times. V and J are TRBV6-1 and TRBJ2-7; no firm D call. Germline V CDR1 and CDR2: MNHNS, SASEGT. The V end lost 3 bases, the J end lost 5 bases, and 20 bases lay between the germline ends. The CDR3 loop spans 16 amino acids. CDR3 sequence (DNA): TGTGCCAGCAGTGACCCCCCCGGGTCCCCTCGACACGAGCAGTACTTC. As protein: CASSDPPGSPRHEQYF.